This TCR beta chain was recovered during a study of T-cell memory formation after mild COVID-19. Broader study findings: Balance between CD4 and CD8 was seen in clones contracting day 15 to 85, and a CD4+ lean was seen in later expanders.

Per germline, CDR1 SQVTM and CDR2 ANQGSEA. V lost 3 bases and J 5 bases, leaving 16 bases between the germline ends. This CDR3 is 14 amino acids long. Libraries for TCRalpha and TCRbeta carried sample barcodes and unique molecular identifiers via 5'RACE. In TCRdb, the 5' RACE reads were re-called with MiXCR into one record per CDR3 protein. The profile shows approximately 100,000 distinct CDR3 sequences, more than 15% of them singletons. Comment on this clonotype: What it binds is not known.

Specimen: PBMCs or a T cell subset sorted from them (not recorded which). The chain has TRBV29-1 and TRBJ2-5, with D possibly TRBD1 on 6 matching bases. The clonotype was recovered from an adult woman who had mild COVID-19 (a few samples of this study predate the infection). Cell type and time point are not known. This CDR3 reads CSVEGTILGETQYF. As DNA, the CDR3 is TGCAGCGTTGAGGGGACAATCTTAGGGGAGACCCAGTACTTC.